Here is one TCR beta chain with its context. This clone appeared a single time. The target of this receptor is not known. Per-base qualities were not stored, and no clone one base away is much larger. This entry belongs to a study of blood T cell repertoires in COVID-19 (dated by TCRdb to 2019 to 2021). Regarding the study in general: Collaborator samples came from the United States, Italy and Spain and covered acute and convalescent phases of COVID-19. The prospective study material was composed of cDNA or gDNA derived from T cells, B-cell-depleted T cells, or PBMCs. Deeply sampled blood TCRbeta repertoires from subjects exposed to, actively infected with, or recovered from COVID-19 were included in the dataset. The repertoires were released in a freely available public database intended as a resource for research on the immune response to SARS-CoV-2. Samples came from the ongoing ImmuneRACE study (first 160 participants) plus 1,254 subjects from 6 global collaborators. A de-identified subject ID, COVID-19 status, age in years and sex were almost always included in the sample metadata. HLA class I and class II types, where available, came from metadata supplied by the sample provider rather than from assay-based typing.

Each collaborating institution followed its own protocols to collect whole blood in K2EDTA tubes. For TCRbeta analysis, collaborators shipped samples in one of three forms: frozen whole blood, isolated PBMCs, or DNA extracted from either of those sample types. Here is what the overall study found, with its caveats: How much clinical and demographic metadata was included differed by source and by participant, and the metadata was provided uncurated.

The immunoSEQ Assay, a bias-controlled multiplex PCR, was used to amplify TCRbeta CDR3 regions from genomic DNA. As for the authors' bioinformatics: The number of nucleated cells in each sample was estimated from the amplification of reference gene primers within the assay. To quantify the absolute abundance of each unique TCRbeta CDR3 rearrangement, sequence reads were collapsed and filtered. For each sample, productive Simpson clonality was calculated as the square root of Simpson's diversity index over productive rearrangements. Here the immuneACCESS table is served through TCRdb, limited to in-frame sequences with V and J called. Missing clones are a known gap in these copies; in checked studies unresolved V genes cover under half, and the rest lacks a known reason. From that table come the V and J calls and clone size; the DNA was used to work out D and trimming. The sample table contains 250,000 to 350,000 clones; only one count was recorded for around 90% of them. The top ten constitute approximately 2.2% of the sample.

Compared with germline, V lacks 3 bases and J lacks 5 bases; bases without a gene match: 7. CDR1 MDHEN and CDR2 SYDVKM are derived from the germline V gene. Reading from cysteine to phenylalanine, the CDR3 counts 15 amino acids. Only the CDR3 DNA stays, 45 bases, in frame from base 1. The clonotype was recovered from a man younger than 35 with active or convalescent COVID-19. The chain employs TRBV28 and TRBJ2-3; the junction holds 8 bases that match TRBD1. Sequenced sample: peripheral blood. Here the CDR3 is given as CASSFLRGLGDTQYF. The DNA reads TGTGCCAGCAGTTTCCTCAGGGGGCTGGGAGATACGCAGTATTTT.